This T cell receptor (beta chain) emerged from a study of T cell responses to AZD1222 COVID-19 vaccine. Here immunoSEQ multiplex PCR was the method, and the copy in TCRdb shows in-frame clones only, minus some. The sample records about 130,000 clones, around nine tenths being singletons. Whole-study results and caveats: Vaccine-associated CD4 TCRs spanned spike, dominant at 160-218 and 743-854.

This clone turned up a few times. The antigen is not known. This sequence originates from an adult in good health. The sequenced sample was peripheral blood, obtained on day 0 of AZD1222 vaccination.

In DNA, the CDR3 is TGTGCCAGCAGTGAGGACACTAACTATGGCTACACCTTC. Protein sequence: CASSEDTNYGYTF. This chain joins TRBV6-4 and TRBJ1-2, with TRBD1 as a possible D gene (5 bases). The germline CDR1 and CDR2 sequences are MRHNA and SNTAGT. This CDR3 region has 13 residues. V shed 3 bases and J shed 0 bases, with 5 bases lying between them.